This T cell receptor beta chain was documented in a study of T cells after yellow fever vaccination. Overall study: SMART-Seq v4 Ultra Low Input prepared libraries from low-cell fractions.

Study-level points and caveats: Post-booster samples contained most primary-vaccination clones (more than 95% CD4, 88% CD8). Abundant clonotypes from the bulk population could have been carried over as contaminants into FACS-sorted repertoires.

The TCR cDNA carried a universal primer site and UMIs from 5'RACE template switching. TCRdb itself ran the 5' RACE reads through MiXCR, one entry per CDR3 protein. The repertoire consists of 400,000 or so distinct CDR3 sequences, with 6% to 8% occurring once and the leading ten covering around 16%. Comment on this clonotype: The antigen is not known.

Trimming cost V 6 bases and J 1 base; bases outside gene matches: 11. Germline V gives CDR1 DFQATT, CDR2 SNEGSKA (reference sequence). The CDR3 has 17 amino acids. The chain couples TRBV20-1 to TRBJ2-7; 14 bases align to TRBD2. Sequences were derived from PBMCs, sampled 5 days after the yellow fever booster vaccination. This clonotype was sampled from a man in his thirties or forties who received the YFV17D yellow fever vaccine. The CDR3 region has the DNA TGCAGTGCATACGGACTAGCGGGAGGCGCTGGGTCCTACGAGCAGTACTTC. Its protein is CSAYGLAGGAGSYEQYF.